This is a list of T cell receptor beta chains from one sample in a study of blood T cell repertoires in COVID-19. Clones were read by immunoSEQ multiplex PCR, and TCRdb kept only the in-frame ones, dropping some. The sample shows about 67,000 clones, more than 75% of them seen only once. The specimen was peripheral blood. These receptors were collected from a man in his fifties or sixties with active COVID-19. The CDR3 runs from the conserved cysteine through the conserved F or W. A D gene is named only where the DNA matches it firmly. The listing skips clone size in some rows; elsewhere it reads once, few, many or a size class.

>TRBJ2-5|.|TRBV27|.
TGTGCCAGCGCCGGACTTGAAGAGACCCAGTACTTC
CASAGLEETQYF
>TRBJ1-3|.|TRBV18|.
TGTGCCAGCTCACCACCGGGACTTTCCTCTGGAAACACCATATATTTT
CASSPPGLSSGNTIYF
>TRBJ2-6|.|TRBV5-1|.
TGCGCCAGCAGGGGGGCATCTGGGGCCAACGTCCTGACTTTC
CASRGASGANVLTF
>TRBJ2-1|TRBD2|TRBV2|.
TGTGCCAGCAGTGAGGATAGCGGGTTCTCCAATGAGCAGTTCTTC
CASSEDSGFSNEQFF
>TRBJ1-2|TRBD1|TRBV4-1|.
TGCGCCAGCAGCCAAGCGGGGACAGGGTTAGGCTATGGCTACACCTTC
CASSQAGTGLGYGYTF
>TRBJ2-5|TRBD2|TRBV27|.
TGTGCCAGCAGCGGACTAGCGCCCCCAGAGACCCAGTACTTC
CASSGLAPPETQYF
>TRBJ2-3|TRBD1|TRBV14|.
TGTGCCAGCAGCCAAGATTGGGGGACAGGGGTTGCAGATACGCAGTATTTT
CASSQDWGTGVADTQYF
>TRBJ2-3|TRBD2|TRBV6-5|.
TGTGCCAGCAGAGGGACTAGCTCCACAGATACGCAGTATTTT
CASRGTSSTDTQYF
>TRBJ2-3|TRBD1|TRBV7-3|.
TGTGCCAGCAGCCACGGACAGGGGTGGACAGATACGCAGTATTTT
CASSHGQGWTDTQYF
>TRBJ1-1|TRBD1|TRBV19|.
TGTGCCAGTAGAGAGGGGGCGAACACTGAAGCTTTCTTT
CASREGANTEAFF
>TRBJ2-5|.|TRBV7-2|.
TGTGCCAGCGGGAGGCCGCCCCTAGCGATCACCGACAAAGAGACCCAGTACTTC
CASGRPPLAITDKETQYF
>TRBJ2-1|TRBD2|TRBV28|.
TGTGCCAGCAGTTTTCGGGGAGGGCTTGATGAGCAGTTCTTC
CASSFRGGLDEQFF
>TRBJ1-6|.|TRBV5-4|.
TGTGCCAGCAGCTTGTTAACAGGGTCCCTTAATTCACCCCTCCACTTT
CASSLLTGSLNSPLHF
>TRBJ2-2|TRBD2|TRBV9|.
TGTGCCAGCAGCGTAGAAGGGACTAGCGGGCTCACCGGGGAGCTGTTTTTT
CASSVEGTSGLTGELFF
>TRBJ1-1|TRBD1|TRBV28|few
TGTGCCAGCAGTCCCCGGTGGACAGGGGGTACTGAAGCTTTCTTT
CASSPRWTGGTEAFF
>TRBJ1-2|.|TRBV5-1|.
TGCGCCAGCAGCTTGCTAGGCCCTGGATATGGCTACACCTTC
CASSLLGPGYGYTF
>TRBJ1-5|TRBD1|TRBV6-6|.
TGTGCCAGCAGTGTTTACAGGGGCCCTAGCAATCAGCCCCAGCATTTT
CASSVYRGPSNQPQHF
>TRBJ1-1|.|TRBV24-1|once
TGTGCCACCAGTGCCACAACAGGTCTGAACACTGAAGCTTTCTTT
CATSATTGLNTEAFF
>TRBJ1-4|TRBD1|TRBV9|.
TGTGCCAGCAGCGCCGGGACAGGGGAAAAACTGTTTTTT
CASSAGTGEKLFF
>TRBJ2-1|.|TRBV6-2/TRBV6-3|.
TGTGCCAGCAGCCGGAATAGAAGAGGTGAGCAGTTCTTC
CASSRNRRGEQFF
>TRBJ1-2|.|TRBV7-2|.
TGTGCCAGCAGCTTAGCGACAGCAACGCTCTACACCTTC
CASSLATATLYTF
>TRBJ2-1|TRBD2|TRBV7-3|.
TGTGCCAGCAGCGCCAGTATCGGGACTAGCCCCTTAGGAGGGGACAATGAGCAGTTCTTC
CASSASIGTSPLGGDNEQFF